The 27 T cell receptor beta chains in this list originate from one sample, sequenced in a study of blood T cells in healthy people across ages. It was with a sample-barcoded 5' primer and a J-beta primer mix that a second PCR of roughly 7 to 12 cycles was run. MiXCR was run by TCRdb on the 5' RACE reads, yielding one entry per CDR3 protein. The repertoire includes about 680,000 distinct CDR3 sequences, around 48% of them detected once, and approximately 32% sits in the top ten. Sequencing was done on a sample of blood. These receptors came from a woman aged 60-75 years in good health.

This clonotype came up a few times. CDR3 protein: CATSDPGQGAPDTQYF. CDR3 in DNA: TGTGCCACCAGTGACCCGGGACAGGGGGCACCAGATACGCAGTATTTT. V and J are TRBV24-1 and TRBJ2-3; 12 nucleotides agree with TRBD1. Per germline, CDR1 KGHDR and CDR2 SFDVKD. The CDR3 is 16 residues long. Losses at the gene ends were 4 bases for V and 4 bases for J; bases not matched to a gene: 5.

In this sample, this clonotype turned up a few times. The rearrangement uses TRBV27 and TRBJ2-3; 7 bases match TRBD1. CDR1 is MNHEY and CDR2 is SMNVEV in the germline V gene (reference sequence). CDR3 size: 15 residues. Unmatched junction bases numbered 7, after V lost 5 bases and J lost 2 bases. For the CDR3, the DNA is TGTGCCAGCAGTACCCGGGACAGAGTCACAGATACGCAGTATTTT. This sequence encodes CASSTRDRVTDTQYF.

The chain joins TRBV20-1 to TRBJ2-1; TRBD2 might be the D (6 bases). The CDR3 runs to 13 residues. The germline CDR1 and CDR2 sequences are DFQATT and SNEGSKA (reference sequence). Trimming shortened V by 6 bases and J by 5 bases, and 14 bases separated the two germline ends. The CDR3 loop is CSARRLGDNEQFF. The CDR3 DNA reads TGCAGTGCGAGACGACTAGGGGACAATGAGCAGTTCTTC.

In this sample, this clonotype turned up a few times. The CDR3 is CSALGLAGGAYNEQFF. The DNA for the CDR3 is TGCAGTGCCTTGGGACTAGCGGGAGGGGCCTACAATGAGCAGTTCTTC. The chain uses TRBV20-1 and TRBJ2-1; 16 bases align to TRBD2. Germline values: CDR1 DFQATT, CDR2 SNEGSKA (reference sequence). The CDR3 runs to 16 residues. With 6 bases clipped from V and 2 bases from J, the junction kept 4 bases outside the gene matches.

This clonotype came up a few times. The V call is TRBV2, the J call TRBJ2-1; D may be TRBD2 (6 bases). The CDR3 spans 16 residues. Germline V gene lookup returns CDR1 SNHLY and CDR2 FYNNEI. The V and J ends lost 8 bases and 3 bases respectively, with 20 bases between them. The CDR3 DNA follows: TGTGCCAGCGACCGCGACTGGGGCGGGATCTACAATGAGCAGTTCTTC. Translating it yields CASDRDWGGIYNEQFF.

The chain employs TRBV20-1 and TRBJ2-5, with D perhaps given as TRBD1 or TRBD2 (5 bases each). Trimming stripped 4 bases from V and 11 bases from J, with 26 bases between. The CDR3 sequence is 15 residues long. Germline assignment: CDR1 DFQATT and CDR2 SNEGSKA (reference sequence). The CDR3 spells CSATSWGLGNNEQYF. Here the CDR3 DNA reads TGCAGTGCTACCTCGTGGGGGTTGGGCAACAATGAGCAGTACTTC.

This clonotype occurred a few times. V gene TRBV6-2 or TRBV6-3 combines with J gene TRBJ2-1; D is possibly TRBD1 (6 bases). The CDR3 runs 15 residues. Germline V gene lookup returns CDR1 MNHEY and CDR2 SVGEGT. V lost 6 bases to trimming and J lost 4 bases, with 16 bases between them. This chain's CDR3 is CASSRMAGDYNEQFF. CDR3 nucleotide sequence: TGTGCCAGCAGCCGCATGGCAGGGGATTACAATGAGCAGTTCTTC.

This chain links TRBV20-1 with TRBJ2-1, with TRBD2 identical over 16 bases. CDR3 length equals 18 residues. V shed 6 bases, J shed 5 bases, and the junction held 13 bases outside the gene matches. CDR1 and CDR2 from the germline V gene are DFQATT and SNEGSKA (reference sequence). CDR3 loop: CSAKTGLAGGPYNNEQFF. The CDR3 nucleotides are TGCAGTGCAAAGACGGGACTAGCGGGAGGGCCCTACAACAATGAGCAGTTCTTC.

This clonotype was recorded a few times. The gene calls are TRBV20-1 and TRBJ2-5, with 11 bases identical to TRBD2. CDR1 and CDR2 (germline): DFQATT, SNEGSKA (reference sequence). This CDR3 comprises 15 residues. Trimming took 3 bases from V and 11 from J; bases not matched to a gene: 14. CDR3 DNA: TGCAGTGCTAGTTCACTAGCGGGAGATAGTAATGAGCAGTACTTC. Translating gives CSASSLAGDSNEQYF.

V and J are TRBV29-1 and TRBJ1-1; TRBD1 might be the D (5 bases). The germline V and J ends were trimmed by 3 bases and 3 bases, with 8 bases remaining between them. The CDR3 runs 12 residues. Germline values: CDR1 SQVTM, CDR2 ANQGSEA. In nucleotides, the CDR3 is TGCAGCGTTGATGGAGGGGACACTGAAGCTTTCTTT. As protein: CSVDGGDTEAFF.

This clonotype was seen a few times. The CDR3 sequence: CASRGVPFQETQYF. The CDR3 DNA sequence: TGTGCCAGCAGGGGGGTCCCCTTCCAAGAGACCCAGTACTTC. The chain recombines TRBV28 with TRBJ2-5; the D call may be TRBD1 or TRBD2 (5 bases each). V gave up 6 bases and J gave up 1 base, with 12 bases separating them. The length of the CDR3 is 14 residues. Germline CDR1 is MDHEN and CDR2 is SYDVKM.

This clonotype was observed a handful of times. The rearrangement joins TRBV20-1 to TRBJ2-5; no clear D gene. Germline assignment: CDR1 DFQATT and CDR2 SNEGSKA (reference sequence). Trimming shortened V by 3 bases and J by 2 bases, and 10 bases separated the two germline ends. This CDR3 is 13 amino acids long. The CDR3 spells CSASHRQQETQYF. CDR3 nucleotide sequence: TGCAGTGCTAGCCACCGGCAGCAAGAGACCCAGTACTTC.

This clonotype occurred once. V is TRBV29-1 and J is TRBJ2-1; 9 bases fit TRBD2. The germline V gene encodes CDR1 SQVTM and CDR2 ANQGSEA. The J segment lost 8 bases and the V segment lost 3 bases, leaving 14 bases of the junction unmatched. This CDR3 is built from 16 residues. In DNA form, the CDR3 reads TGCAGCGTTGAGGGCGGGAGGGCCAATAGACGCTATGAGCAGTTCTTC. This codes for CSVEGGRANRRYEQFF.

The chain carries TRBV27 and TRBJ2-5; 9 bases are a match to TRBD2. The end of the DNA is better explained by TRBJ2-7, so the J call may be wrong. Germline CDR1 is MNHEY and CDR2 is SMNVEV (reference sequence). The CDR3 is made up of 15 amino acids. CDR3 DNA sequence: TGTGCCAGCAGTCGGACTAGCGTTTCTTCCTACGAGCAGTACTTC. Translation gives CASSRTSVSSYEQYF.

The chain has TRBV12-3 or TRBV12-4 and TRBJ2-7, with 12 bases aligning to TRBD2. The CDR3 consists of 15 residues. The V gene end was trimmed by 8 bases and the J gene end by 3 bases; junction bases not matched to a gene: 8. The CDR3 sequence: CASQTSGSGVYEQYF. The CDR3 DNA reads TGTGCCAGCCAGACTAGCGGGAGTGGGGTCTACGAGCAGTACTTC.

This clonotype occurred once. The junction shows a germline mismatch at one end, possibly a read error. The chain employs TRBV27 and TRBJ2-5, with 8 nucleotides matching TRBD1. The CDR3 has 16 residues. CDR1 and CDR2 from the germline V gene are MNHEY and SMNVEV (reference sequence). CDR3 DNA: TGTGCCAGCACAACGACAGGGGACAGTTTTAGCGAGACCCGGTACTTC. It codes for CASTTTGDSFSETRYF.

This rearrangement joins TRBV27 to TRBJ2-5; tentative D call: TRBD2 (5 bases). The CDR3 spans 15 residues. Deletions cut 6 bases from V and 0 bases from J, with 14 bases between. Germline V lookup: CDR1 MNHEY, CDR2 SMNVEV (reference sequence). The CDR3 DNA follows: TGTGCCAGCAGGACCCTGAGCGGCTACCAAGAGACCCAGTACTTC. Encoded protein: CASRTLSGYQETQYF.

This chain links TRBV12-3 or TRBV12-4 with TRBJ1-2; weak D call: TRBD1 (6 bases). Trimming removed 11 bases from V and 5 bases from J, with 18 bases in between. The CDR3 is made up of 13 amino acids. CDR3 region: CASAEGTRYGYTF. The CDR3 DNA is TGTGCCTCCGCCGAGGGGACACGTTATGGCTACACCTTC.

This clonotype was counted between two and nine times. CDR3 bases: TGTGCCAGCGGCTGGGGAACCCAGTACTTC. Translated: CASGWGTQYF. V usage is TRBV7-2 and J usage is TRBJ2-5; D call uncertain. Looked up from germline, CDR1 is SGHTA and CDR2 is FQGNSA. The CDR3 contains 10 residues. The V and J ends lost 8 bases and 8 bases respectively, with 9 bases between them.

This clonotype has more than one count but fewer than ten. The DNA for the CDR3 is TGTGCCAGCAGTCCAAACCGGGGAGGGGTAGGTGGGGCCAACGTCCTGACTTTC. Amino acids: CASSPNRGGVGGANVLTF. The chain has TRBV12-3 or TRBV12-4 and TRBJ2-6; 7 positions match TRBD2. Trimming at V came to 5 bases and at J to 3 bases, leaving 13 bases not matched to a gene. The CDR3 has 18 residues.

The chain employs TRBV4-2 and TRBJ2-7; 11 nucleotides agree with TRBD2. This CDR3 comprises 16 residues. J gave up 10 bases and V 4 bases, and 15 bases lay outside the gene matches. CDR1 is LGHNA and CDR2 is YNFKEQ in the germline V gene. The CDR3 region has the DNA TGTGCCAGCAGCCCGGGACTAGCGGCCACCCTCGGGGCCCAGTACTTC. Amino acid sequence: CASSPGLAATLGAQYF.

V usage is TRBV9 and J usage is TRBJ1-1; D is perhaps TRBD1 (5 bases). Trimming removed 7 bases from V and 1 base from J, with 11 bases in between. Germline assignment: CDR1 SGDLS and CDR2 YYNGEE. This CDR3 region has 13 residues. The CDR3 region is CASGRGWNTEAFF. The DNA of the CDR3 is TGTGCCAGCGGGAGGGGTTGGAACACTGAAGCTTTCTTT.

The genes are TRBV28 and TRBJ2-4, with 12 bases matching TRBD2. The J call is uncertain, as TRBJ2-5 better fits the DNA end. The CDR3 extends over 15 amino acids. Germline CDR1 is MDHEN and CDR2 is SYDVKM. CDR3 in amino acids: CASTIQTSGRKTQYF. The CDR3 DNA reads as TGTGCCAGCACCATCCAGACTAGCGGGAGAAAGACCCAGTACTTC.

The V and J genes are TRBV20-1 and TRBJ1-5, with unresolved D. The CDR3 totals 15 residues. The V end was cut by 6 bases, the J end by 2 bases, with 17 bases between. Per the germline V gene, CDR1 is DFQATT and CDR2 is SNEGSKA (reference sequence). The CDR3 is CSAGLSGRGNQPQHF. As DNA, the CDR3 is TGCAGTGCCGGCCTGAGTGGGCGGGGCAATCAGCCCCAGCATTTT.

The CDR3 reads CATSEPGGDRDREKTRYEQYF. DNA for the CDR3: TGTGCCACCAGTGAACCGGGGGGGGACCGGGACAGGGAAAAAACACGCTACGAGCAGTACTTC. The gene calls are TRBV24-1 and TRBJ2-7; possibly TRBD1 for D (9 bases). The CDR3 spans 21 residues. Germline CDR1 KGHDR, CDR2 SFDVKD. Deletions cut 4 bases from V and 3 bases from J, with 33 bases between.

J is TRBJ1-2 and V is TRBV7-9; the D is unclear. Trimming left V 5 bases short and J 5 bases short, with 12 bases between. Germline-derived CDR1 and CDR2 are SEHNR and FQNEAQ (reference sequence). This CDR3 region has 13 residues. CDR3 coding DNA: TGTGCCAGCAGCGCCTTAAGCAATTATGGCTACACCTTC. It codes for CASSALSNYGYTF. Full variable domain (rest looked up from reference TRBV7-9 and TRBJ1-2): DTGVSQNPRHKITKRGQNVTFRCDPISEHNRLYWYRQTLGQGPEFLTYFQNEAQLEKSRLLSDRFSAERPKGSFSTLEIQRTEQGDSAMYLCASSALSNYGYTFGSGTRLTVV.

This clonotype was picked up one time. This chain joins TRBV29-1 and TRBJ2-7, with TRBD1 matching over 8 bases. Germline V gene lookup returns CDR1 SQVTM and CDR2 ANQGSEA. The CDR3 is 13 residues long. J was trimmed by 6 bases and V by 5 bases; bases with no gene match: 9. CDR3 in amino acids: CSVLRQGIGEQYF. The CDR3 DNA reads TGCAGCGTTTTGAGACAGGGGATCGGCGAGCAGTACTTC.